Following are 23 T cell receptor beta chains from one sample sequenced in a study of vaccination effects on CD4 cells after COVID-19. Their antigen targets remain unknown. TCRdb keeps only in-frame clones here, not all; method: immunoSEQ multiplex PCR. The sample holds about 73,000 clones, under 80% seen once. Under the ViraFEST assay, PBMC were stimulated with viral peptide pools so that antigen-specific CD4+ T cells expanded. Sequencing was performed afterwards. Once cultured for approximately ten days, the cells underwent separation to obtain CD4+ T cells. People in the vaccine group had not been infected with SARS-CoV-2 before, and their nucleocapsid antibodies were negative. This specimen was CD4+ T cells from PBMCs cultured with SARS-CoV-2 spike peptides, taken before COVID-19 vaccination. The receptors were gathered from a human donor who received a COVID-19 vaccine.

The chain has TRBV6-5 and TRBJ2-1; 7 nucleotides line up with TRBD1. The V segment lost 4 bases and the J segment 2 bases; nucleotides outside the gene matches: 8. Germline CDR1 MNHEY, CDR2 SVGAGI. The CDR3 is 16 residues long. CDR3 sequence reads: CASSSGDSRTYNEQFF. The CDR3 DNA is TGTGCCAGCAGTTCCGGGGACAGTAGAACCTACAATGAGCAGTTCTTC.

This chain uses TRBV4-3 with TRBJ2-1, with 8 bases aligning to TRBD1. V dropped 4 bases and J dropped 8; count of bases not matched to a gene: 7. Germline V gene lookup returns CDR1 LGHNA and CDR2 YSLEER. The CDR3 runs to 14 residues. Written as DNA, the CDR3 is TGCGCCAGCAGCCTTAGGACAGGGCCCGATGAGCAGTTCTTC. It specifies CASSLRTGPDEQFF.

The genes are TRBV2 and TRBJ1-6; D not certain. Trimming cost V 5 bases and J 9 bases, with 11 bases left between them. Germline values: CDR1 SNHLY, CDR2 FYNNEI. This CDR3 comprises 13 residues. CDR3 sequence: CASSTDRGSPLHF. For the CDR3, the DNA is TGTGCCAGCAGTACCGACCGTGGTTCACCCCTCCACTTT.

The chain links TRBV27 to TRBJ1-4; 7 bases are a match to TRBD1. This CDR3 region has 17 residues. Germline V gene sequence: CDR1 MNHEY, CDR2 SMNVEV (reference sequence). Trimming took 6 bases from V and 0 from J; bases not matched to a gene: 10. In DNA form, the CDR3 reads TGTGCCAGCAGGCAACAGGGGTTCCTAACAACTAATGAAAAACTGTTTTTT. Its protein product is CASRQQGFLTTNEKLFF.

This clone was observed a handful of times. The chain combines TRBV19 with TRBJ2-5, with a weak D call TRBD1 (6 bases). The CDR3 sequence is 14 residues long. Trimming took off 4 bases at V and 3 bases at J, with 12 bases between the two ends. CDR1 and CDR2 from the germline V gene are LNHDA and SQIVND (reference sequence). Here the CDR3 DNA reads TGTGCCAGTAGTACCAACCGGGACAAAGAGACCCAGTACTTC. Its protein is CASSTNRDKETQYF.

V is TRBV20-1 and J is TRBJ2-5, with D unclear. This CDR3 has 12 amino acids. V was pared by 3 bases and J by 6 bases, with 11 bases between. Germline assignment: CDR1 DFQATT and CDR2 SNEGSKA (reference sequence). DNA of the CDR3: TGCAGTGCTAGTCTGGGGTCTCAGACCCAGTACTTC. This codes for CSASLGSQTQYF.

The DNA of the CDR3 is TGTGCCTGGGCTCGAGGGGAGACCCAGTACTTC. It specifies CAWARGETQYF. The chain links TRBV30 to TRBJ2-5, with D possibly matching TRBD2 (5 bases). The ends were cut back, 5 bases at V and 5 bases at J, with 9 bases in the middle. CDR1 is GTSNPN, CDR2 SVGIG, per germline (reference sequence). The CDR3 consists of 11 residues.

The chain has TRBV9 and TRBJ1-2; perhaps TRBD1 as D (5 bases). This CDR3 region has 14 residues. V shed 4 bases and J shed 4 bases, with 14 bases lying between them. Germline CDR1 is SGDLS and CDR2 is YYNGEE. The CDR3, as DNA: TGTGCCAGCAGCCCCCTAGGCGGGGCCTATGGCTACACCTTC. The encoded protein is CASSPLGGAYGYTF.

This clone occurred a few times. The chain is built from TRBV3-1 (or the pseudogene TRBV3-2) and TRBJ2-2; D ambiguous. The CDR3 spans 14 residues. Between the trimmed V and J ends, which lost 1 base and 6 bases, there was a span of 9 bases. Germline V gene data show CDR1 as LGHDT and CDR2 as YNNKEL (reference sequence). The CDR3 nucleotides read TGTGCCAGCAGCCAAGTCTCGCTCCCCGGGGAGCTGTTTTTT. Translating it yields CASSQVSLPGELFF.

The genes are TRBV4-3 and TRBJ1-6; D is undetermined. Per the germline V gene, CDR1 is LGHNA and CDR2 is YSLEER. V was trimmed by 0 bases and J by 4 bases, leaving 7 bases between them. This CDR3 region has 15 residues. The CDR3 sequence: CASSQDIGYNSPLHF. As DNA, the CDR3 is TGCGCCAGCAGCCAAGATATAGGTTATAATTCACCCCTCCACTTT.

As DNA, the CDR3 is TGTGCCAGCAGCGACGGATACTATGGCTACACCTTC. Translated, it gives CASSDGYYGYTF. V usage is TRBV27 and J usage is TRBJ1-2; D remains unclear. The ends were cut back, 6 bases at V and 3 bases at J, with 8 bases in the middle. CDR1 MNHEY and CDR2 SMNVEV come from the germline V gene (reference sequence). The CDR3 length is 12 residues.

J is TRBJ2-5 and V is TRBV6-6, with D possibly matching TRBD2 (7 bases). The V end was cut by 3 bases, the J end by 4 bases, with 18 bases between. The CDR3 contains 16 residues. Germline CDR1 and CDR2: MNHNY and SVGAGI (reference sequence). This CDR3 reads CASSYMGTGGPETQYF. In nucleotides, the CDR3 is TGTGCCAGCAGTTATATGGGCACCGGGGGGCCAGAGACCCAGTACTTC.

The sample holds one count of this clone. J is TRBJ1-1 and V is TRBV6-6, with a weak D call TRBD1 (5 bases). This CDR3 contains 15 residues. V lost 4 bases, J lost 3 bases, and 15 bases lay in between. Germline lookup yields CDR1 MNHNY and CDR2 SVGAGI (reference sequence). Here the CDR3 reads CASSSSKGMYTEAFF. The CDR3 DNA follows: TGTGCCAGCAGTTCGAGTAAGGGGATGTACACTGAAGCTTTCTTT.

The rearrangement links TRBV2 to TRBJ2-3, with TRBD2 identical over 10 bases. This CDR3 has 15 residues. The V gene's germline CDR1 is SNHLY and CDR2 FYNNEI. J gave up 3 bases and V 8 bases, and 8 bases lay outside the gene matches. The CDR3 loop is CASRPSGGPTDTQYF. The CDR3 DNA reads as TGTGCCAGCCGTCCTAGCGGGGGTCCGACAGATACGCAGTATTTT.

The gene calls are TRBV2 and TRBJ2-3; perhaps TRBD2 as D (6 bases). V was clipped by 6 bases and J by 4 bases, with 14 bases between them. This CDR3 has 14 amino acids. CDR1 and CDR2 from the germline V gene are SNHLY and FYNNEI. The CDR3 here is CASSSYRDSDTQYF. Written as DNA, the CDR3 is TGTGCCAGCAGCTCCTACCGGGACTCAGATACGCAGTATTTT.

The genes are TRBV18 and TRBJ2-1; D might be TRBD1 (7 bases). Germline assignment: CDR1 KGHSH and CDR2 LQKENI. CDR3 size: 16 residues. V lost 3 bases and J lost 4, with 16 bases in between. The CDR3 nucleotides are TGTGCCAGCTCACCCCAGGGGGGAACCAATTACAATGAGCAGTTCTTC. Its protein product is CASSPQGGTNYNEQFF.

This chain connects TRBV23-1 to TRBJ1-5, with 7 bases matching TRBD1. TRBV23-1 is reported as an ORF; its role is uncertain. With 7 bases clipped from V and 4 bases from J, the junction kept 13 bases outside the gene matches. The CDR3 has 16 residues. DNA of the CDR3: TGCGCCAGCAAGATGGGGGGACAGCTAATAAATCAGCCCCAGCATTTT. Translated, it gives CASKMGGQLINQPQHF.

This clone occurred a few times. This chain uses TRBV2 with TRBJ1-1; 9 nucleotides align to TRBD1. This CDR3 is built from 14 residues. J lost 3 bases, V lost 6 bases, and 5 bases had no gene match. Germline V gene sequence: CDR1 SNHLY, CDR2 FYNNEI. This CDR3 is CASSQQGADTEAFF. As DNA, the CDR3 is TGTGCCAGCAGCCAACAGGGGGCTGACACTGAAGCTTTCTTT.

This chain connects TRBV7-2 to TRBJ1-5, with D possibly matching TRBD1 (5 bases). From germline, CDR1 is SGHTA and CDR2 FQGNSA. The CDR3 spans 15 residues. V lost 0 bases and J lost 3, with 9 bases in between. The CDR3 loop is CASSLAGGNNQPQHF. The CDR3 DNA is TGTGCCAGCAGCTTAGCTGGGGGGAACAATCAGCCCCAGCATTTT.

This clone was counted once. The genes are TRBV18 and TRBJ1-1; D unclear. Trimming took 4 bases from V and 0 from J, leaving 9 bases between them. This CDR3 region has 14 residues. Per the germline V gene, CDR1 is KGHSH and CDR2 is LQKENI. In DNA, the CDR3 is TGTGCCAGCTCACGGGTGGAGGTGAACACTGAAGCTTTCTTT. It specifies CASSRVEVNTEAFF.

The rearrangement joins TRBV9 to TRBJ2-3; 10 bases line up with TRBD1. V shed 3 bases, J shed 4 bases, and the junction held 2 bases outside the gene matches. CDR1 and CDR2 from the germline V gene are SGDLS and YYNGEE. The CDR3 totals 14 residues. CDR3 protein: CASSAGQGSDTQYF. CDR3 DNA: TGTGCCAGCAGCGCGGGACAGGGGTCAGATACGCAGTATTTT.

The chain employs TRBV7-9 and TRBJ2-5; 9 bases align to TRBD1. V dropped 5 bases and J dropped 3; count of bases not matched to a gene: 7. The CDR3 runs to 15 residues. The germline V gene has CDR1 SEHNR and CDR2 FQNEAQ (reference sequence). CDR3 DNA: TGTGCCAGCAGCCTCCGAAGGACAGGGGAAGAGACCCAGTACTTC. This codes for CASSLRRTGEETQYF.

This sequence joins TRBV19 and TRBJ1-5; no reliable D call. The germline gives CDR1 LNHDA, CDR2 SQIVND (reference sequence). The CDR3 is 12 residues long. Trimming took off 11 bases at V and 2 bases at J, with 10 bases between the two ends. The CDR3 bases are TGTGCCTCTGGGGAGGGCAATCAGCCCCAGCATTTT. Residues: CASGEGNQPQHF.